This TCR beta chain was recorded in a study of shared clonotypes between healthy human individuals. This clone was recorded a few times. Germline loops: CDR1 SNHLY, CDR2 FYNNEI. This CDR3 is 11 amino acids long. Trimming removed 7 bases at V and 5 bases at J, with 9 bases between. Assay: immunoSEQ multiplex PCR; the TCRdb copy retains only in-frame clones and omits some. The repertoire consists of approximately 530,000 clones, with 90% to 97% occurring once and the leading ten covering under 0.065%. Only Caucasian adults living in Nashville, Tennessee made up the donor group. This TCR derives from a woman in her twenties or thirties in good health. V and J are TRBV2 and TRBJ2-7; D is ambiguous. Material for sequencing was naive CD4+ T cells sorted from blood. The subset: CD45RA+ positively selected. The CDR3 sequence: CASTYDHEQYF. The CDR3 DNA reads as TGTGCCAGCACTTATGACCACGAGCAGTACTTC.